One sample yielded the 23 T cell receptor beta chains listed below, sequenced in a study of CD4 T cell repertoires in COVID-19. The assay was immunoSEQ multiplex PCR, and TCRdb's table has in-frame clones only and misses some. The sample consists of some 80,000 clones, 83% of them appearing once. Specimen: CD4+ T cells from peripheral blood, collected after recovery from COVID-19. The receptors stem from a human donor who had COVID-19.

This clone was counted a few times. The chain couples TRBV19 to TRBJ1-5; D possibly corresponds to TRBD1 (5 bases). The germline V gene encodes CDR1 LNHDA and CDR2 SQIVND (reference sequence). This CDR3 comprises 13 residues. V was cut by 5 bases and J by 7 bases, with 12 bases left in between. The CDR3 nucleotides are TGTGCCAGTAGTTCAGGGATGAGGCAGCCCCAGCATTTT. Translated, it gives CASSSGMRQPQHF.

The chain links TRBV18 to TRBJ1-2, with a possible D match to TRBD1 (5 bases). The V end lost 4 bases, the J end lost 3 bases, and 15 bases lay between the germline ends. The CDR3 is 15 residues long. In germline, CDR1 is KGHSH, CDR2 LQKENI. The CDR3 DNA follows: TGTGCCAGCTCACTAACGACAGAATACGACTATGGCTACACCTTC. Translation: CASSLTTEYDYGYTF.

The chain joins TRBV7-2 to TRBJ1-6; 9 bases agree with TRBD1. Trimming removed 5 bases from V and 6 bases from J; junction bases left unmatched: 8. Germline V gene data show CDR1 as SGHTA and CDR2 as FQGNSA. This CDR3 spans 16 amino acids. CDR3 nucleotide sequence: TGTGCCAGCAGCGGGGGGGACAGGGAGGGTAATTCACCCCTCCACTTT. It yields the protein CASSGGDREGNSPLHF.

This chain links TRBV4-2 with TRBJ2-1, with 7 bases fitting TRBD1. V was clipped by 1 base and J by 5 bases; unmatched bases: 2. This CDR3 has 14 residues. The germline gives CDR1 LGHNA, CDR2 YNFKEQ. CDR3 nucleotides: TGTGCCAGCAGCCAAGGGACAGGCAACAATGAGCAGTTCTTC. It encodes CASSQGTGNNEQFF.

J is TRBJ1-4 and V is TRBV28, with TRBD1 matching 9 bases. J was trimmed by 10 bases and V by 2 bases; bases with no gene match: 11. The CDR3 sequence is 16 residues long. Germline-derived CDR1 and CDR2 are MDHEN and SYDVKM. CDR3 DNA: TGTGCCAGCAGTTTAACAGGCCGGGACAGGGATGGAAAACTGTTTTTT. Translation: CASSLTGRDRDGKLFF.

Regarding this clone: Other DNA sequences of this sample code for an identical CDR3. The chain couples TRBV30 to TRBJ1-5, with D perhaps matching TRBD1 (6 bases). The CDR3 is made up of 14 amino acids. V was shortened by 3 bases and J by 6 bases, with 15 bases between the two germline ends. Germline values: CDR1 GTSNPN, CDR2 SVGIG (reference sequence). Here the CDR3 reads CAWSTGGAGQPQHF. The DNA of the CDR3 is TGTGCCTGGAGCACGGGGGGCGCGGGTCAGCCCCAGCATTTT.

The CDR3 region has the DNA TGTGCCAGCAGCCTAAAGCGGGGGGGAACCGGGGAGCTGTTTTTT. This codes for CASSLKRGGTGELFF. The V and J genes are TRBV3-1 (or the pseudogene TRBV3-2) and TRBJ2-2; 10 positions match TRBD2. Losses at the gene ends were 4 bases for V and 5 bases for J; bases not matched to a gene: 4. CDR3 size: 15 residues. CDR1 is LGHDT, CDR2 YNNKEL, per germline (reference sequence).

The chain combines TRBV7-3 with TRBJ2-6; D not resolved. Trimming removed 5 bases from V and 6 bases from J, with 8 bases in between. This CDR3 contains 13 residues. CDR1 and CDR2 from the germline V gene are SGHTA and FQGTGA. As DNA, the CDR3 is TGTGCCAGCAGCGGCACGGCGGCCAACGTCCTGACTTTC. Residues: CASSGTAANVLTF.

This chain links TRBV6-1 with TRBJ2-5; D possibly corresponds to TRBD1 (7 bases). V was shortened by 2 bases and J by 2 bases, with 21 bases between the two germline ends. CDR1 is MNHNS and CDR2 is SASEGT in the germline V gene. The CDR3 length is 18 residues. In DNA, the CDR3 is TGTGCCAGCAGTGAAACCCCTCCAGGGGGTAGCGGACAAGAGACCCAGTACTTC. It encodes CASSETPPGGSGQETQYF.

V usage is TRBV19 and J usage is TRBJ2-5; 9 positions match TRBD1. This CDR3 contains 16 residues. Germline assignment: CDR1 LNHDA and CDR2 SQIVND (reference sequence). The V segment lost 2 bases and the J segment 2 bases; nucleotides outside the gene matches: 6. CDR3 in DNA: TGTGCCAGTAGTATAAATTTCGGGACAGGGCAAGAGACCCAGTACTTC. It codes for CASSINFGTGQETQYF.

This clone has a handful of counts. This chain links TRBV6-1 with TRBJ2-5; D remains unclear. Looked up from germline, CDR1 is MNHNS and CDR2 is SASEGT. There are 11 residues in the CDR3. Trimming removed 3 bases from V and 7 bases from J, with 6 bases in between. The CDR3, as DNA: TGTGCCAGCAGTGACCCGAGGACCCAGTACTTC. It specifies CASSDPRTQYF.

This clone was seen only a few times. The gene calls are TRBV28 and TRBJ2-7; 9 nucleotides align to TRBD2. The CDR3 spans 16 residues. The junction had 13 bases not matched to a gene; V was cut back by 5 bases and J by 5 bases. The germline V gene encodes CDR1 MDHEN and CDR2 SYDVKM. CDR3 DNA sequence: TGTGCCAGCAGTGCCCCCGGACTAGCGAGGGGGAACGAGCAGTACTTC. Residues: CASSAPGLARGNEQYF. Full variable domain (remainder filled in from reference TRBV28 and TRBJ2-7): DVKVTQSSRYLVKRTGEKVFLECVQDMDHENMFWYRQDPGLGLRLIYFSYDVKMKEKGDIPEGYSVSREKKERFSLILESASTNQTSMYLCASSAPGLARGNEQYFGPGTRLTVT.

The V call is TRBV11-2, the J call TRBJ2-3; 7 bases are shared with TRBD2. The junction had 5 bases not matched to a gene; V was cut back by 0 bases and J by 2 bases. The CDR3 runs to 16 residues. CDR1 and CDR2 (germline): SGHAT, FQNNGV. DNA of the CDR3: TGTGCCAGCAGCTTAGATGGGGGGAGGGCCACAGATACGCAGTATTTT. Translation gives CASSLDGGRATDTQYF.

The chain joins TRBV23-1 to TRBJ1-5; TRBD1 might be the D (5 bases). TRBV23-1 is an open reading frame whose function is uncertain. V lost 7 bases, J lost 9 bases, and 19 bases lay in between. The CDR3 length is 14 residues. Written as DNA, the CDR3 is TGCGCCAGCATCTACTCACCCAGGGCTATGCCCCAGCATTTT. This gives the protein CASIYSPRAMPQHF.

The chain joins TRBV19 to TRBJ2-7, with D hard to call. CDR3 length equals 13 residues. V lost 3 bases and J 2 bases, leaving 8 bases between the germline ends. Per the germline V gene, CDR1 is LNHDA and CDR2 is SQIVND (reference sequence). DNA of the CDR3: TGTGCCAGTAGTATGACGCTTACCTACGAGCAGTACTTC. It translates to CASSMTLTYEQYF.

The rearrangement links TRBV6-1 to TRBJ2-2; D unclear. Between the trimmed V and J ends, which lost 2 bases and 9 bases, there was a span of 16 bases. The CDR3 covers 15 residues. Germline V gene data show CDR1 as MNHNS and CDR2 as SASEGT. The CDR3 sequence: CASSETLAQVWELFF. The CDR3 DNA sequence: TGTGCCAGCAGTGAAACGTTAGCCCAGGTCTGGGAGCTGTTTTTT.

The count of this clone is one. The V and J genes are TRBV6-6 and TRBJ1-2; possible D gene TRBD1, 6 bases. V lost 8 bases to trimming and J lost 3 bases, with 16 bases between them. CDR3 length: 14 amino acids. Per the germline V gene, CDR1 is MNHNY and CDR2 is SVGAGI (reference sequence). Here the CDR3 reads CASLTAGVDYGYTF. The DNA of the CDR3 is TGTGCCAGCCTGACCGCAGGGGTGGACTATGGCTACACCTTC.

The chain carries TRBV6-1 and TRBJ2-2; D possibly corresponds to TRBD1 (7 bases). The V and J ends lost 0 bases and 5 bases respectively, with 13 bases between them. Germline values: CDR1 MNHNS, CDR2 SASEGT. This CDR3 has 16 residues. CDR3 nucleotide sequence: TGTGCCAGCAGTGAAGCGCGTCAGGGGGGAACCGGGGAGCTGTTTTTT. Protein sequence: CASSEARQGGTGELFF.

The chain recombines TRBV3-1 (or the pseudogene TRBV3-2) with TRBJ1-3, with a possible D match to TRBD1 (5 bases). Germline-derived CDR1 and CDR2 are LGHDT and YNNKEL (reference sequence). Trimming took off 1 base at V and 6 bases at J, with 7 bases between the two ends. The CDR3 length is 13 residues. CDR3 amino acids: CASSQAGENTIYF. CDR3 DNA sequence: TGTGCCAGCAGCCAAGCGGGGGAAAACACCATATATTTT.

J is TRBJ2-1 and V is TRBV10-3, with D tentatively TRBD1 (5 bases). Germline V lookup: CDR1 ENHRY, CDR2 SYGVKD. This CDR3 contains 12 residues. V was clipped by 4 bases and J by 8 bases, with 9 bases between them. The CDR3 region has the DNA TGTGCCATCAGTGGTGGGGCTGATGAGCAGTTCTTC. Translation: CAISGGADEQFF.

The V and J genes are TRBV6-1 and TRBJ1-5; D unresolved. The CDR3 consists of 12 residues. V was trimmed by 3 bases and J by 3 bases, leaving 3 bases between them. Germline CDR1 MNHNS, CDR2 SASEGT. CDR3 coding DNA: TGTGCCAGCAGTGACCACAATCAGCCCCAGCATTTT. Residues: CASSDHNQPQHF.

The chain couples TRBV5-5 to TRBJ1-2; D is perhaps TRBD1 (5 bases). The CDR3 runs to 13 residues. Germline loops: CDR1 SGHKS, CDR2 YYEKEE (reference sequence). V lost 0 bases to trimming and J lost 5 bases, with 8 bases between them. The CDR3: CASSLVGGYGYTF. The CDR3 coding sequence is TGTGCCAGCAGCTTGGTTGGGGGTTATGGCTACACCTTC.

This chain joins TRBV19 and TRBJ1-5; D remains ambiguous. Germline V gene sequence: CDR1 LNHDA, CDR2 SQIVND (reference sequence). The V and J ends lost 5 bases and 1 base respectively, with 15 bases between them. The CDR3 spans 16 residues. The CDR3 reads CASSSRVVGSNQPQHF. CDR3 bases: TGTGCCAGTAGTTCACGGGTCGTAGGAAGCAATCAGCCCCAGCATTTT.